One sample yielded the 16 T cell receptor beta chains listed below, sequenced in a study of beta chain features in type 1 diabetes. Findings of the study overall: The study found moderately but significantly shorter TCRB CDR3s in all four CD4+ subsets of Type 1 diabetes patients.

No cognate antigen is known for these TCRs. Every isolated RNA sample was fully reverse transcribed, so sequencing captured expressed TCRB transcripts. Sequenced by immunoSEQ multiplex PCR; TCRdb stores in-frame clones only, minus some. The data contain 600,000 or so clones, roughly an eighth of them seen just once; the ten biggest clones take up approximately 0.043%. Sequenced input: naive CD4+ T cells from blood. These receptors were obtained from a man aged 18 to 29 with type 1 diabetes.

This clone was counted only a few times. The chain carries TRBV29-1 and TRBJ2-5, with D possibly being TRBD1 (5 bases). The CDR3 has 14 residues. Germline-derived CDR1 and CDR2 are SQVTM and ANQGSEA. V lost 6 bases, J lost 5 bases, and 19 bases lay in between. Here the CDR3 reads CSVLDPAGSETQYF. The CDR3 nucleotides are TGCAGCGTGTTGGACCCGGCAGGGTCTGAGACCCAGTACTTC.

The gene calls are TRBV30 and TRBJ2-6; tentatively, D is TRBD1 (6 bases). The CDR3 runs 18 residues. Germline CDR1 GTSNPN, CDR2 SVGIG (reference sequence). The V end was cut by 4 bases, the J end by 0 bases, with 19 bases between. In DNA, the CDR3 is TGTGCCTGGACAAGAGACAGGCGGTCTTCCTCTGGGGCCAACGTCCTGACTTTC. Translation: CAWTRDRRSSSGANVLTF.

This clone occurred a few times. The gene calls are TRBV4-2 and TRBJ2-2; no clear D. CDR1 is LGHNA, CDR2 YNFKEQ, per germline. This CDR3 has 13 amino acids. Trimming removed 4 bases at V and 6 bases at J, with 9 bases between. The CDR3 nucleotides read TGTGCCAGCAGCCGCACCGGCTCCGGGGAGCTGTTTTTT. The encoded protein is CASSRTGSGELFF.

This clone was detected only once. The V call is TRBV20-1, the J call TRBJ2-7; maybe TRBD1 (5 bases). The CDR3 extends over 11 amino acids. Per the germline V gene, CDR1 is DFQATT and CDR2 is SNEGSKA (reference sequence). V was trimmed by 8 bases and J by 3 bases, leaving 11 bases between them. The CDR3 reads CSTDSYYEQYF. The CDR3, as DNA: TGCAGTACAGACAGCTACTACGAGCAGTACTTC.

This clone was observed a few times. This rearrangement joins TRBV28 to TRBJ2-4, with TRBD1 as a possible D gene (5 bases). The V gene lost 1 base and the J gene lost 6 bases, with 7 bases spanning the gap. Germline CDR1 MDHEN, CDR2 SYDVKM. The CDR3 has 13 residues. CDR3 coding DNA: TGTGCCAGCAGTTTATCTGACAGAAACATTCAGTACTTC. Translation gives CASSLSDRNIQYF.

This clone has just a few counts. The genes are TRBV10-3 and TRBJ1-1, with unresolved D. Germline values: CDR1 ENHRY, CDR2 SYGVKD. Trimming cost V 2 bases and J 4 bases, with 8 bases left between them. The CDR3 extends over 13 amino acids. CDR3 DNA: TGTGCCATCAGTGAGGCAGGCGGCACTGAAGCTTTCTTT. Protein sequence: CAISEAGGTEAFF.

The rearrangement links TRBV9 to TRBJ2-5, with 7 bases fitting TRBD1. Near its end, the DNA agrees better with TRBJ2-7, so the J call may be wrong. The CDR3 runs 15 residues. In germline, CDR1 is SGDLS, CDR2 YYNGEE. The CDR3 coding sequence is TGTGCCAGCAGCGCTACCGGGACAGACTCCTACGAGCAGTACTTC. Translated: CASSATGTDSYEQYF.

The rearrangement links TRBV7-9 to TRBJ2-3; TRBD2 matches 10 bases. The CDR3 is 16 amino acids. Losses at the gene ends were 5 bases for V and 1 base for J; bases not matched to a gene: 6. CDR1 SEHNR and CDR2 FQNEAQ come from the germline V gene (reference sequence). The DNA for the CDR3 is TGTGCCAGCAGCCAGCGCGGGACTAGCGGCACAGATACGCAGTATTTT. It codes for CASSQRGTSGTDTQYF.

This clone was seen a handful of times. This specimen includes other DNA sequences encoding the same CDR3. The chain combines TRBV5-1 with TRBJ2-2, with D possibly TRBD2 on 5 matching bases. The ends were cut back, 4 bases at V and 6 bases at J, with 10 bases in the middle. The germline V gene encodes CDR1 SGHRS and CDR2 YFSETQ. This CDR3 spans 13 amino acids. In nucleotides, the CDR3 is TGCGCCAGCAGCCCGACCGGGGCCGGGGAGCTGTTTTTT. Its protein is CASSPTGAGELFF.

This clone was counted only a few times. The chain has TRBV21-1 and TRBJ1-1. TRBV21-1 is designated a pseudogene. The length of the CDR3 is 11 residues. This CDR3 reads CASSKWGPAFF. The CDR3 region has the DNA TGTGCCAGCAGCAAGTGGGGTCCAGCTTTCTTT.

This sequence joins TRBV28 and TRBJ2-7; D is ambiguous. CDR3 size: 12 residues. Germline values: CDR1 MDHEN, CDR2 SYDVKM. The V end lost 6 bases, the J end lost 3 bases, and 9 bases lay between the germline ends. CDR3 amino acids: CASSLQHYEQYF. The CDR3 coding sequence is TGTGCCAGCAGCCTTCAACACTACGAGCAGTACTTC.

The gene calls are TRBV7-2 and TRBJ2-2; 12 bases align to TRBD2. Trimming at V came to 5 bases and at J to 3 bases, leaving 7 bases not matched to a gene. The CDR3 sequence is 17 residues long. The germline CDR1 and CDR2 sequences are SGHTA and FQGNSA. Written as DNA, the CDR3 is TGTGCCAGCAGCCAGACTAGCGGGAGCCTTCACACCGGGGAGCTGTTTTTT. Translated: CASSQTSGSLHTGELFF.

This clone appeared a few times. The chain links TRBV5-1 to TRBJ2-1; tentative D call: TRBD1 (6 bases). Germline values: CDR1 SGHRS, CDR2 YFSETQ. The CDR3 runs to 14 residues. Deletions cut 4 bases from V and 6 bases from J, with 14 bases between. In nucleotides, the CDR3 is TGCGCCAGCAGCCCGAATAACAGGGTCAATGAGCAGTTCTTC. This sequence encodes CASSPNNRVNEQFF.

In its sample, this clone was seen a few times. DNA for the CDR3: TGTGCCAGTCAAAAACAGGGGTTTACTCAGCCCCAGCATTTT. Amino acids: CASQKQGFTQPQHF. The chain combines TRBV27 with TRBJ1-5; 7 nucleotides align to TRBD1. Per germline, CDR1 MNHEY and CDR2 SMNVEV (reference sequence). CDR3 length equals 14 residues. The ends lost 9 bases at V and 6 bases at J; junction bases unmatched: 11.

The CDR3 is CAWSLRGRGFRELFF. CDR3 bases: TGTGCCTGGAGCTTACGGGGCAGGGGGTTTCGGGAGCTGTTTTTT. This chain links TRBV30 with TRBJ2-2, with 7 bases that match TRBD1. From germline, CDR1 is GTSNPN and CDR2 SVGIG (reference sequence). V shed 3 bases, J shed 9 bases, and the junction held 13 bases outside the gene matches. The CDR3 sequence is 15 residues long. The full variable domain, in which reference TRBV30 and TRBJ2-2 provide the parts outside the CDR3, is SQTIHQWPATLVQPVGSPLSLECTVEGTSNPNLYWYRQAAGRGLQLLFYSVGIGQISSEVPQNLSASRPQDRQFILSSKKLLLSDSGFYLCAWSLRGRGFRELFFGEGSRLTVL.

V usage is TRBV13 and J usage is TRBJ2-1; 12 bases line up with TRBD2. The CDR3 totals 15 residues. The V and J ends lost 5 bases and 7 bases, in that order; junction bases with no gene match: 6. Germline CDR1 is PRHDT and CDR2 is FYEKMQ (reference sequence). CDR3 region: CASSPTSGRSNEQFF. The CDR3, as DNA: TGTGCCAGCAGCCCAACTAGCGGGAGGTCTAATGAGCAGTTCTTC.